This T cell receptor (beta chain) was recorded in a study of cytomegalovirus exposure and HLA in healthy donors. Study background: Genetic ancestry analysis placed approximately 80% of the 398 donors that were genotyped in the Caucasian-associated cluster.

Study-level points and caveats: Rarity marked most TCR sequences, yet some public TCRs occurred in many donors. Listed as cytomegalovirus-associated were over 150 TCR beta chains. A later analysis reportedly found fewer N-insertions in an Asian-associated ancestry cluster than the roughly 730-donor mean.

Worth noting for this clone: Antigen: not known. This sample also contains other DNA sequences that code for the same CDR3.

CDR1 and CDR2 (germline): MNHEY, SVGAGI. V was pared by 0 bases and J by 8 bases, with 5 bases of the junction left unmatched. This CDR3 is 15 amino acids long. PCR primers comprised 60 Vbeta and 13 Jbeta primers. Sequenced by immunoSEQ multiplex PCR; TCRdb stores in-frame clones only, minus some. The profile shows under 250,000 clones, over 80% of them singletons. The sequenced material came from PBMCs. This clonotype originated in a boy aged 2-9 years in good health and CMV-seronegative. The chain couples TRBV6-5 to TRBJ1-4; 8 bases match TRBD1. The CDR3 is CASSYSGQGGEKLFF. The CDR3 region has the DNA TGTGCCAGCAGTTACTCCGGACAGGGTGGGGAAAAACTGTTTTTT.